A selection of T cell receptor beta chains follows, all from one sample in a study of T cells after yellow fever vaccination. TCRdb analysed the 5' RACE reads with MiXCR anew, one entry per CDR3 protein. The repertoire has a few hundred thousand distinct CDR3 sequences, about a sixth of them found once; the top ten carry 15% to 20%. Sequencing was performed on PBMCs, taken 5 to 6 days after the first yellow fever vaccination. These receptors were obtained from a man aged 18 to 35 who received the YFV17D yellow fever vaccine. The CDR3 runs from the conserved cysteine through the conserved F or W. A D gene is named only where the DNA matches it firmly. The size of a clone is reported for some rows only, either as once, few or many, or as a class for expanded clones.

NA NA TRBJ2-3 TRBV9 15 TGTGCCAGCAGCGTAGGGGGGGGGGCCACAGATACGCAGTATTTT CASSVGGGATDTQYF
NA NA TRBJ1-2 TRBV6-5 14 TGTGCCAGCAGTTACGCAGGGGTGAGAGGTGGCTACACCTTC CASSYAGVRGGYTF
many NA TRBJ2-3 TRBV4-1 15 TGCGCCAGCAGCCCCGAGTTGGGGATCACAGATACGCAGTATTTT CASSPELGITDTQYF
many NA TRBJ2-1 TRBV7-6 14 TGTGCCAGCAGCTCCATAAGACTAAACCATGAGCAGTTCTTC CASSSIRLNHEQFF
few TRBD1 TRBJ1-1 TRBV12-3/TRBV12-4 15 TGTGCCAGCAGTTTACAGGGACAGCTGAACACTGAAGCTTTCTTT CASSLQGQLNTEAFF
few TRBD1 TRBJ1-4 TRBV20-1 18 TGCAGTGCTAGAGATTTACCCGTTTTACAGGGGACTAATGAAAAACTGTTTTTT CSARDLPVLQGTNEKLFF
NA NA TRBJ2-6 TRBV27 19 TGTGCCAGCATTCCCTTTTGGGGCAGGATTTGCTCTGGGGCCAACGTCCTGACTTTC CASIPFWGRICSGANVLTF
NA TRBD1 TRBJ1-1 TRBV7-8 14 TGTGCCAGCAGCGGACAGGGGAGACTCACTGAAGCTTTCTTT CASSGQGRLTEAFF
few NA TRBJ2-1 TRBV11-2 15 TGTGCCAGCAGCTTAGGGGGCTCCGCCTACAATGAGCAGTTCTTC CASSLGGSAYNEQFF
NA TRBD2 TRBJ2-1 TRBV13 17 TGTGCCAGCAGCCCACAGCCCGGGGGGAGGTCCTACAATGAGCAGTTCTTC CASSPQPGGRSYNEQFF
few NA TRBJ1-2 TRBV6-1 15 TGTGCCAGCAGTGAAGCCCAGGGGCGATACTATGGCTACACCTTC CASSEAQGRYYGYTF
few NA TRBJ1-2 TRBV21-1 18 TGTGCCAGCAGCAAAGCGCAGAGAAACCCCCCTAGCCTCTATGGCTACACCTTC CASSKAQRNPPSLYGYTF
NA NA TRBJ1-5 TRBV10-3 15 TGTGCCATCAGTGAGTCCCAGGGGAGCAATCAGCCCCAGCATTTT CAISESQGSNQPQHF
few TRBD1 TRBJ1-2 TRBV10-2 13 TGCGCCAGCACAGGGGGAATGGGCTATGGCTACACCTTC CASTGGMGYGYTF
NA NA TRBJ1-5 TRBV6-1 14 TGTGCCAGCAGTGGCATTTATAGCAATCAGCCCCAGCATTTT CASSGIYSNQPQHF
few TRBD2 TRBJ2-1 TRBV7-3 15 TGTGCCAGCAGCCCCGGGACTAGCGGGGGGGCTGAGCAGTTCTTC CASSPGTSGGAEQFF
NA NA TRBJ1-4 TRBV12-3/TRBV12-4 15 TGTGCCAGCAGTCCAGACAGTTCGACTAATGAAAAACTGTTTTTT CASSPDSSTNEKLFF
NA NA TRBJ2-7 TRBV5-1 13 TGCGCCAGCAGCGATGGGAATTCCTACGAGCAGTACTTC CASSDGNSYEQYF
NA NA TRBJ1-5 TRBV7-2 16 TGTGCCAGCATCCCGGGCGGGGGGCACAGCAATCAGCCCCAGCATTTT CASIPGGGHSNQPQHF
NA NA TRBJ2-2 TRBV7-3 14 TGTGCCAGCAGCCCCCGGGCCAACACCGGGGAGCTGTTTTTT CASSPRANTGELFF
NA NA TRBJ2-3 TRBV3-1 14 TGTGCCAGCAGCCGCGGGCATAGCACAGATACGCAGTATTTT CASSRGHSTDTQYF
few NA TRBJ1-2 TRBV7-9 16 TGTGCCAGCAGCAGCTCGGGACCGGTAGCTAACTATGGCTACACCTTC CASSSSGPVANYGYTF